The present entry profiles one T cell receptor beta chain with its context. Its target is unknown. The sample comes from a study of identifying expanded T cells in peripheral blood. Study results and limitations: Approximately 1.1 clones differed between technical replicates, versus approximately 16 and 19 over time. Variance in clone template counts between approximately two-week samples significantly increased with total template count across all healthy donors.

The CDR3 covers 15 residues. The J segment lost 9 bases and the V segment lost 6 bases, leaving 13 bases of the junction unmatched. Germline V CDR1 and CDR2: PRHDT, FYEKMQ (reference sequence). Measured with immunoSEQ multiplex PCR; TCRdb has only the in-frame clones, and not every one. The sample yields about 78,000 clones, 88% seen once. During the collection period, no donor immune events like infections were recorded. The receptor was derived from a person between 18 and 70 years old in good health. Sequences were obtained from blood. V and J are TRBV13 and TRBJ2-7, with TRBD2 matching 11 bases. CDR3 sequence (DNA): TGTGCCAGCAGGAGAACCTCTAGCGGGGGGCGCGTGCAGTACTTC. Translation gives CASRRTSSGGRVQYF.